The source of this TCR beta chain is a study of T-cell reconstitution after alpha-beta-depleted transplantation in children. This CDR3 is 12 amino acids long. The V end was cut by 5 bases, the J end by 9 bases, with 11 bases between. The V gene's germline CDR1 is SGHTA and CDR2 FQGTGA. A library of TCRbeta sequences, prepared with unique molecular identifiers, was generated. TCRdb ran MiXCR on the PCR reads and lists one entry per CDR3 protein. The sample holds about 260,000 distinct CDR3 sequences, less than 9% seen once. At least ten counts were recorded for this clonotype. The V call is TRBV7-3, the J call TRBJ2-1; no clear D. The sequence came from a male patient aged 10 to 17 who had a stem cell transplant for acute lymphoblastic leukemia, so the T cells may come from the graft donor. The input for sequencing was PBMCs, mostly from graft donor cells, taken 180 days after TCRalphabeta/CD19-depleted stem cell transplant. Written as DNA, the CDR3 is TGTGCCAGCAGCCATGGGGTGGGTGAGCAGTTCTTC. It translates to CASSHGVGEQFF.